The 24 T cell receptor beta chains below all came from one sample that was sequenced in a study of blood T cell repertoires in COVID-19. TCRdb keeps only in-frame clones here, not all; method: immunoSEQ multiplex PCR. Among around 250,000 clones listed, roughly 80% were seen once. The sample comprised PBMCs or T cells enriched from blood (not recorded which). These receptors were obtained from a young man with acute COVID-19.

The J gene is TRBJ2-5, the V gene TRBV5-1; TRBD1 matches 7 bases. The CDR3 has 16 amino acids. The J segment lost 5 bases and the V segment lost 4 bases, leaving 14 bases of the junction unmatched. Germline V CDR1 and CDR2: SGHRS, YFSETQ. CDR3 in DNA: TGCGCCAGCAGCCTCGGGACAGCCACACCGGGGGAGACCCAGTACTTC. Protein sequence: CASSLGTATPGETQYF.

The rearrangement joins TRBV27 to TRBJ1-2, with D possibly TRBD1 on 6 matching bases. Germline V gene lookup returns CDR1 MNHEY and CDR2 SMNVEV (reference sequence). The V and J ends lost 0 bases and 4 bases respectively, with 18 bases between them. This CDR3 has 17 residues. Written as DNA, the CDR3 is TGTGCCAGCAGTTTATCAGGCGGGGGGCGCGATGTCTATGGCTACACCTTC. As protein: CASSLSGGGRDVYGYTF.

The gene calls are TRBV24-1 and TRBJ1-5; 8 bases align to TRBD1. V dropped 4 bases and J dropped 6; count of bases not matched to a gene: 10. Germline V gene sequence: CDR1 KGHDR, CDR2 SFDVKD. The CDR3 length is 16 residues. In DNA, the CDR3 is TGTGCCACCAGTGAAACCGGGACAGGCTGGGGTCAGCCCCAGCATTTT. Protein sequence: CATSETGTGWGQPQHF.

The chain couples TRBV5-4 to TRBJ1-2; no reliable D call. The CDR3 contains 14 residues. The V gene's germline CDR1 is SGHNT and CDR2 YYREEE (reference sequence). V was pared by 5 bases and J by 0 bases, with 11 bases between. The CDR3 here is CASRETEANYGYTF. In nucleotides, the CDR3 is TGTGCCAGCAGGGAGACGGAAGCTAACTATGGCTACACCTTC.

The V and J genes are TRBV3-1 (or the pseudogene TRBV3-2) and TRBJ1-2; 8 positions agree with TRBD1. The CDR3 totals 14 residues. The trim removed 7 bases at V and 8 bases at J, leaving 12 bases unmatched. Germline V gene sequence: CDR1 LGHDT, CDR2 YNNKEL (reference sequence). CDR3 in amino acids: CASTPEQGARGYTF. The CDR3 DNA is TGTGCCAGCACCCCAGAGCAGGGGGCGAGGGGCTACACCTTC.

The V call is TRBV5-1, the J call TRBJ2-3; 8 nucleotides line up with TRBD2. The CDR3 sequence is 16 residues long. V was pared by 2 bases and J by 5 bases, with 10 bases of the junction left unmatched. The germline V gene encodes CDR1 SGHRS and CDR2 YFSETQ. The CDR3 DNA reads TGCGCCAGCAGCTTCGGCCTAGCGGGTGCCGGAGATACGCAGTATTTT. Its translation is CASSFGLAGAGDTQYF.

This sequence joins TRBV20-1 and TRBJ1-5; D uncertain. This CDR3 contains 14 residues. Trimming stripped 3 bases from V and 1 base from J, with 10 bases between. Germline CDR1 and CDR2: DFQATT and SNEGSKA (reference sequence). The CDR3 coding sequence is TGCAGTGCTAGTAGAGAGGCCAGCAATCAGCCCCAGCATTTT. Its translation is CSASREASNQPQHF.

The chain employs TRBV13 and TRBJ2-1; 11 positions match TRBD1. The CDR3 runs to 14 residues. The junction had 6 bases not matched to a gene; V was cut back by 5 bases and J by 9 bases. Germline V gives CDR1 PRHDT, CDR2 FYEKMQ (reference sequence). This CDR3 is CASSPRTGGREQFF. The CDR3 DNA reads TGTGCCAGCAGCCCAAGGACAGGGGGCCGTGAGCAGTTCTTC.

This sequence joins TRBV27 and TRBJ2-5, with a tentative D call TRBD2 (5 bases). This CDR3 spans 15 amino acids. V shed 6 bases and J shed 3 bases, with 17 bases lying between them. Germline V gene data show CDR1 as MNHEY and CDR2 as SMNVEV (reference sequence). The CDR3 region is CASRVEAPREETQYF. The CDR3 DNA follows: TGTGCCAGCAGGGTCGAAGCCCCGAGGGAAGAGACCCAGTACTTC.

The chain has TRBV9 and TRBJ2-3, with no clear D. This CDR3 has 15 residues. V gave up 3 bases and J gave up 2 bases, with 13 bases separating them. CDR1 is SGDLS and CDR2 is YYNGEE in the germline V gene. In DNA, the CDR3 is TGTGCCAGCAGCGCCCTATATGATTCCACAGATACGCAGTATTTT. This codes for CASSALYDSTDTQYF.

The rearrangement uses TRBV10-1 and TRBJ1-3; D is uncertain. Germline V gene lookup returns CDR1 WNHNN and CDR2 SYGVQD (reference sequence). This CDR3 region has 16 residues. The V gene lost 2 bases and the J gene lost 0 bases, with 11 bases spanning the gap. CDR3 coding DNA: TGCGCCAGCAGTGAGCATCAGGACTACTCTGGAAACACCATATATTTT. It encodes CASSEHQDYSGNTIYF.

The chain links TRBV7-3 to TRBJ1-3; 10 nucleotides align to TRBD1. The junction had 2 bases not matched to a gene; V was cut back by 5 bases and J by 1 base. Germline CDR1 is SGHTA and CDR2 is FQGTGA. There are 15 residues in the CDR3. This chain's CDR3 is CASSRDRGSGNTIYF. The CDR3 nucleotides are TGTGCCAGCAGCCGGGACAGGGGTTCTGGAAACACCATATATTTT.

The V and J genes are TRBV5-6 and TRBJ1-2; possible D gene TRBD1, 6 bases. Between the trimmed V and J ends, which lost 3 bases and 0 bases, there was a span of 12 bases. This CDR3 is built from 15 residues. Germline V gene lookup returns CDR1 SGHDT and CDR2 YYEEEE. CDR3 loop: CASSSRDNPNYGYTF. The CDR3 DNA sequence: TGTGCCAGCAGCTCCCGGGACAATCCTAACTATGGCTACACCTTC.

The chain links TRBV28 to TRBJ1-1; D ambiguous. This CDR3 region has 12 residues. Germline V gives CDR1 MDHEN, CDR2 SYDVKM. V lost 3 bases to trimming and J lost 6 bases, with 8 bases between them. In DNA, the CDR3 is TGTGCCAGCAGTTTGAACAACCCTGAAGCTTTCTTT. Translated: CASSLNNPEAFF. Full variable domain (rest looked up from reference TRBV28 and TRBJ1-1): DVKVTQSSRYLVKRTGEKVFLECVQDMDHENMFWYRQDPGLGLRLIYFSYDVKMKEKGDIPEGYSVSREKKERFSLILESASTNQTSMYLCASSLNNPEAFFGQGTRLTVV.

The CDR3, as DNA: TGTGCCAGCAGCCCCGAGTTTGAGCAGTTCTTC. It encodes CASSPEFEQFF. The chain couples TRBV28 to TRBJ2-1; D is uncertain. Germline values: CDR1 MDHEN, CDR2 SYDVKM. The V and J ends lost 6 bases and 9 bases respectively, with 9 bases between them. This CDR3 has 11 amino acids.

Points on this clone: A junction boundary mismatches the germline segment, possibly from a read error. The chain employs TRBV7-7 and TRBJ2-5; 8 bases align to TRBD2. Germline V lookup: CDR1 SSHAT, CDR2 FNYEAQ (reference sequence). The CDR3 has 14 residues. CDR3 coding DNA: TGTGCTAGCAGCAGCGCGGGGGGCCAAGAGACCCAGTACTTC. It translates to CASSSAGGQETQYF.

J is TRBJ2-2 and V is TRBV9; tentatively, D is TRBD1 (5 bases). There are 16 residues in the CDR3. Germline lookup yields CDR1 SGDLS and CDR2 YYNGEE. Trimming took off 3 bases at V and 4 bases at J, with 16 bases between the two ends. The CDR3 here is CASSATGSQVTGELFF. The CDR3 DNA sequence: TGTGCCAGCAGCGCCACAGGATCCCAGGTCACCGGGGAGCTGTTTTTT.

The chain carries TRBV10-1 and TRBJ1-4; a weak D match, TRBD1 (6 bases). The CDR3 extends over 14 amino acids. The germline V gene encodes CDR1 WNHNN and CDR2 SYGVQD (reference sequence). Between the trimmed V and J ends, which lost 2 bases and 5 bases, there was a span of 9 bases. The CDR3 DNA reads TGCGCCAGCAGTGAGGGGACACAGAATGAAAAACTGTTTTTT. It yields the protein CASSEGTQNEKLFF.

Note on this clone: At the DNA level, this CDR3 is encoded by other sequences in the same sample as well. V is TRBV24-1 and J is TRBJ1-5; no firm D call. The CDR3 extends over 13 amino acids. CDR1 is KGHDR and CDR2 is SFDVKD in the germline V gene. The V end was cut by 5 bases, the J end by 2 bases, with 6 bases between. In DNA, the CDR3 is TGTGCCACCAGTGGAGAGGGCAATCAGCCCCAGCATTTT. This codes for CATSGEGNQPQHF.

The gene calls are TRBV6-5 and TRBJ1-2; no clear D. Germline V gives CDR1 MNHEY, CDR2 SVGAGI. This CDR3 has 15 amino acids. The V and J ends lost 5 bases and 3 bases respectively, with 16 bases between them. Written as DNA, the CDR3 is TGTGCCAGCAGTAGTACGGGGAAGAGGGACTATGGCTACACCTTC. Translated, it gives CASSSTGKRDYGYTF.

This clone was recorded once. One end of the junction varies from germline; a read error may be responsible. The chain recombines TRBV7-7 with TRBJ1-2; possible D gene TRBD1, 5 bases. In germline, CDR1 is SSHAT, CDR2 FNYEAQ (reference sequence). The CDR3 is 15 amino acids. The CDR3 reads CASSRGTDDNYGYTF. For the CDR3, the DNA is TGTGCTAGCAGCCGCGGGACGGACGATAACTATGGCTACACCTTC.

This clone was observed a handful of times. The junction departs from germline at one end; a sequencing error may be responsible. The chain is built from TRBV5-1 and TRBJ1-5, with 7 bases aligning to TRBD1. Per germline, CDR1 SGHRS and CDR2 YFSETQ. The CDR3 covers 15 residues. This CDR3 reads CASSATTGIDQPQHF. The DNA of the CDR3 is TGTGCCAGCAGCGCCACGACAGGGATCGACCAGCCCCAGCATTTT.

The chain is built from TRBV9 and TRBJ2-3; a possible D gene is TRBD2 (6 bases). Germline V lookup: CDR1 SGDLS, CDR2 YYNGEE. Trimming left V 2 bases short and J 5 bases short, with 12 bases between. CDR3 size: 14 residues. The CDR3, as DNA: TGTGCCAGCAGCGTTGTCTCTAGCGTAGATACGCAGTATTTT. Amino acids: CASSVVSSVDTQYF.

J is TRBJ1-1 and V is TRBV18; D is perhaps TRBD1 (5 bases). Germline V lookup: CDR1 KGHSH, CDR2 LQKENI. V lost 3 bases to trimming and J lost 0 bases, with 8 bases between them. The CDR3 runs to 14 residues. This CDR3 is CASSPPGMNTEAFF. The CDR3 DNA reads as TGTGCCAGCTCACCGCCAGGGATGAACACTGAAGCTTTCTTT.